This T cell receptor (beta chain) comes out of a study of vaccination effects on CD4 cells after COVID-19. Study context: Two-dose BNT162b2 or mRNA-1273 vaccination was given to participants. Points from the study as a whole: Late post-vaccination samples showed marked contraction of infection- and vaccine-induced clones.

Comments on this clone: Its antigen is currently unknown.

Peptide-pool stimulation followed by sequencing identified expanded antigen-specific CD4+ clonotypes in the ViraFEST assay. CD4+ T cell isolation took place after more than eight days of culture. Negative nucleocapsid antibody tests before and after vaccination confirmed no previous SARS-CoV-2 infection. Researchers reported culturing 2 million to 2.5 million PBMC in each well, adding 8 to 10 IU/ml IL-2 and around 9.1 ug/ml peptides. TCRdb's copy holds only in-frame clones and misses some; the assay was immunoSEQ multiplex PCR. This sample carries 26,000 or so clones, around 75% of them seen once, and the ten largest clones take roughly 22%. This receptor was obtained from a human donor who received a COVID-19 vaccine. Sequencing used CD4+ T cells from PBMCs cultured with HCoV-NL63 spike peptides, obtained before COVID-19 vaccination.

CDR3: CAISELSLNTEAFF. The CDR3 bases are TGTGCCATCAGTGAGTTGTCCCTGAACACTGAAGCTTTCTTT. The genes are TRBV10-3 and TRBJ1-1; D remains ambiguous. Germline V gives CDR1 ENHRY, CDR2 SYGVKD. Trimming stripped 1 base from V and 0 bases from J, with 6 bases between. The CDR3 totals 14 residues.